Below, 9 T cell receptor beta chains from the same sample are listed, as sequenced in a study of blood T cell repertoires in COVID-19 (TCRdb year 2020). The library was obtained by the immunoSEQ multiplex PCR assay. TCRdb provides this immuneACCESS table in a form limited to in-frame rearrangements. Some clones are lacking; in checked studies, under half of them reflect an unresolved V gene, and why the rest are absent is not known. Here the sample has fewer than 150,000 clones; roughly 84% occur a single time. The ten most abundant clones make up 8.4% of the sample. The sample consisted of peripheral blood. These receptors came from a woman in her sixties or seventies who had recovered from COVID-19.

The rearrangement joins TRBV7-9 to TRBJ2-1; 7 positions agree with TRBD2. Looked up from germline, CDR1 is SEHNR and CDR2 is FQNEAQ (reference sequence). The length of the CDR3 is 16 residues. Germline trimming cut 5 bases from V and 0 bases from J; bases unmatched to any gene: 7. In DNA form, the CDR3 reads TGTGCCAGCAGCCCGGAGCGGGGTCACTCCTACAATGAGCAGTTCTTC. Amino acid sequence: CASSPERGHSYNEQFF.

This clone was recorded a few times. The V gene is TRBV7-6, the J gene TRBJ2-7; 7 bases map to TRBD1. V dropped 4 bases and J dropped 2; count of bases not matched to a gene: 11. Germline V gene sequence: CDR1 SGHVS, CDR2 FNYEAQ. There are 16 residues in the CDR3. CDR3 region: CASSSQSGTVPYEQYF. CDR3 sequence (DNA): TGTGCCAGCAGCTCACAATCCGGGACAGTACCCTACGAGCAGTACTTC. The full variable domain, its missing parts supplied by reference TRBV7-6 and TRBJ2-7, is GAGVSQSPRYKVTKRGQDVALRCDPISGHVSLYWYRQALGQGPEFLTYFNYEAQQDKSGLPNDRFSAERPEGSISTLTIQRTEQRDSAMYRCASSSQSGTVPYEQYFGPGTRLTVT.

Comment on this clone: Other DNA sequences in this sample translate to the same CDR3. The V gene is TRBV4-1, the J gene TRBJ2-7; TRBD1 matches 8 bases. Losses at the gene ends were 1 base for V and 0 bases for J; bases not matched to a gene: 5. The CDR3 loop spans 16 amino acids. CDR1 and CDR2 from the germline V gene are MGHRA and YSYEKL. CDR3 protein: CASSQGGDRSSYEQYF. The CDR3 coding sequence is TGCGCCAGCAGCCAAGGTGGGGACAGGAGCTCCTACGAGCAGTACTTC.

This chain connects TRBV30 to TRBJ2-5, with a possible D match to TRBD2 (5 bases). The germline V gene encodes CDR1 GTSNPN and CDR2 SVGIG (reference sequence). The CDR3 is 12 amino acids. Trimming removed 4 bases from V and 2 bases from J, with 8 bases in between. The CDR3 coding sequence is TGTGCCTGGATTGGGAGACAAGAGACCCAGTACTTC. Its protein product is CAWIGRQETQYF.

V is TRBV18 and J is TRBJ2-7, with TRBD1 identical over 9 bases. CDR3 length: 17 residues. The germline V gene has CDR1 KGHSH and CDR2 LQKENI. Germline trimming cut 1 base from V and 3 bases from J; bases unmatched to any gene: 10. CDR3 in amino acids: CASSPQGVGTGYYEQYF. The CDR3 coding sequence is TGTGCCAGCTCACCACAGGGGGTTGGGACAGGGTACTACGAGCAGTACTTC.

This sequence joins TRBV23-1 and TRBJ1-1, with D maybe TRBD1 (6 bases). TRBV23-1 is an ORF, and what it does is uncertain. The CDR3 runs 18 residues. V was cut by 0 bases and J by 0 bases, with 17 bases left in between. CDR3 DNA: TGCGCCAGCAGTCAATCGTGGGGGATTGGACAGATGAACACTGAAGCTTTCTTT. Its translation: CASSQSWGIGQMNTEAFF.

The rearrangement links TRBV7-4 to TRBJ1-3; 8 nucleotides agree with TRBD1. Losses at the gene ends were 5 bases for V and 4 bases for J; bases not matched to a gene: 13. CDR3 length: 17 amino acids. Per the germline V gene, CDR1 is SGHVT and CDR2 is SQSDAQ. The CDR3 DNA sequence: TGTGCCAGCAGCCCGGTTCTGACAGGGGAGGCAGGAAACACCATATATTTT. It codes for CASSPVLTGEAGNTIYF.

The gene calls are TRBV6-1 and TRBJ1-2, with D tentatively TRBD1 (6 bases). The CDR3 length is 14 residues. Per germline, CDR1 MNHNS and CDR2 SASEGT. Trimming cost V 2 bases and J 4 bases, with 11 bases left between them. The CDR3 region is CASSESDRFYGYTF. The CDR3 DNA follows: TGTGCCAGCAGTGAAAGCGACAGGTTCTATGGCTACACCTTC.

The sample holds a few counts of this clone. This chain joins TRBV4-3 and TRBJ2-3, with D possibly TRBD2 on 5 matching bases. The CDR3 is 16 residues long. Germline CDR1 is LGHNA and CDR2 is YSLEER. Trimming removed 0 bases from V and 1 base from J, with 11 bases in between. The CDR3 nucleotides read TGCGCCAGCAGCCAAGAGTCGGGAACGGGCACAGATACGCAGTATTTT. Translated, it gives CASSQESGTGTDTQYF.